Detailed here is one T cell receptor (beta chain). The germline gives CDR1 SGDLS, CDR2 YYNGEE. Between the trimmed V and J ends, which lost 4 bases and 0 bases, there was a span of 10 bases. The CDR3 has 15 residues. The entry originates in a study of blood T cell repertoires in COVID-19. Overall study context: COVID-19 samples, acute and convalescent, were from the United States, Italy and Spain. Sample material is recorded as cDNA or gDNA derived from T cells, B-cell-depleted T cells, or PBMCs.

As originally analysed: Reference gene primer amplification gave nucleated cell count estimates. Assay: immunoSEQ multiplex PCR; the TCRdb copy retains only in-frame clones and omits some. V and J calls plus clone size are reproduced from that table; the DNA served to infer D and trimming. In the table there are 200,000 to 300,000 clones, about 87% of which are singletons. This receptor was identified in a woman aged 70-85 years with active or convalescent COVID-19. The chain combines TRBV9 with TRBJ2-2; possible D gene TRBD2, 5 bases. Sequencing used peripheral blood. CDR3 nucleotides: TGTGCCAGCAGCCCAGGACTGACGAACACCGGGGAGCTGTTTTTT. It translates to CASSPGLTNTGELFF.